Listed below are T cell receptor beta chains from one sample, sequenced in a study of blood T cell repertoires in COVID-19. Generated by immunoSEQ multiplex PCR, the TCRdb table keeps only in-frame clones and is missing some. The table shows under 85,000 clones, with 90% occurring only once. Material: peripheral blood. The receptors stem from a man in his fifties with acute or convalescent COVID-19. Each CDR3 is given with its conserved first and last residue. The D gene is left open where the match is weak. Expanded clones get a size class; other rows say once, few or many, or leave the size out.

TRBD2	TRBV5-1	once	TRBJ2-7	CASSLDSGSVGEQYF	TGCGCCAGCAGCCTCGATAGCGGGAGCGTGGGGGAGCAGTACTTC
TRBD2	TRBV25-1	.	TRBJ2-5	CASSDPAGGTETQYF	TGTGCCAGCAGTGACCCAGCGGGAGGGACAGAGACCCAGTACTTC
.	TRBV4-2	.	TRBJ2-7	CASSLQGGYEQYF	TGTGCCAGCAGCTTACAGGGTGGGTACGAGCAGTACTTC
TRBD2	TRBV11-2	.	TRBJ2-1	CASSLDLLAGVANEQFF	TGTGCCAGCAGCTTAGATCTACTAGCGGGCGTGGCTAATGAGCAGTTCTTC
.	TRBV12-2	.	TRBJ1-1	CASRLASGTGGPEAFF	TGTGCAAGTCGCTTAGCATCCGGGACAGGGGGCCCTGAAGCTTTCTTT
.	TRBV27	.	TRBJ1-6	CASSWTISYNSPLHF	TGTGCCAGCAGTTGGACAATCTCCTATAATTCACCCCTCCACTTT
.	TRBV7-2	.	TRBJ1-2	CASSSGFANYGYTF	TGTGCCAGCAGCTCCGGGTTTGCCAACTATGGCTACACCTTC
.	TRBV12-3/TRBV12-4	.	TRBJ1-2	CASSSRGGYTF	TGTGCCAGCAGTTCCCGGGGTGGCTACACCTTC
TRBD1	TRBV11-2	.	TRBJ1-6	CASSLDRFQGANNSPLHF	TGTGCCAGCAGCTTAGATAGATTCCAGGGGGCAAATAATTCACCCCTCCACTTT
TRBD1	TRBV29-1	.	TRBJ2-3	CSVTTGSVRTQYF	TGCAGCGTGACGACAGGGTCGGTTCGTACGCAGTATTTT
.	TRBV7-2	.	TRBJ2-3	CASSRRGGGLTDTQYF	TGTGCCAGCAGCCGGAGGGGGGGAGGGCTCACAGATACGCAGTATTTT
TRBD2	TRBV9	.	TRBJ2-5	CASSVSGSGFGETQYF	TGTGCCAGCAGCGTTAGCGGGAGCGGGTTCGGGGAGACCCAGTACTTC
TRBD1	TRBV12-3/TRBV12-4	once	TRBJ1-2	CASRQGGSYGYTF	TGTGCCAGCAGACAGGGGGGTTCCTATGGCTACACCTTC
TRBD2	TRBV6-4	.	TRBJ2-2	CASSDGLAGAGELFF	TGTGCCAGCAGTGATGGACTAGCGGGGGCCGGGGAGCTGTTTTTT
.	TRBV24-1	.	TRBJ2-2	CATSNGGANTGELFF	TGTGCCACCAGTAACGGGGGTGCGAACACCGGGGAGCTGTTTTTT
.	TRBV27	.	TRBJ1-2	CASSLSGKGLYGYTF	TGTGCCAGCAGTTTATCCGGGAAGGGCCTCTATGGCTACACCTTC
TRBD2	TRBV28	.	TRBJ2-1	CASSDWDLAGGPREQFF	TGTGCCAGCAGTGATTGGGATCTAGCGGGAGGGCCGAGGGAGCAGTTCTTC